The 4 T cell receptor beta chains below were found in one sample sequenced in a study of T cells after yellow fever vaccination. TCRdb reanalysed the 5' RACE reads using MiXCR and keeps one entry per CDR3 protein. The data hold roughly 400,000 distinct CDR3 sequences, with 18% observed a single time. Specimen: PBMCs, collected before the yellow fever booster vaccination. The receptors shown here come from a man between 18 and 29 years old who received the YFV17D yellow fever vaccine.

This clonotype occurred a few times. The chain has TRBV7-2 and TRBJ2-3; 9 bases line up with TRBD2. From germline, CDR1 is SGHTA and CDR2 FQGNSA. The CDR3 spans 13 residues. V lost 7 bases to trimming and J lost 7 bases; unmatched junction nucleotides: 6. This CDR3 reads CASTLLAGNTQYF. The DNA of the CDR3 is TGTGCCAGCACCCTTCTAGCGGGGAATACGCAGTATTTT.

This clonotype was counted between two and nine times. CDR3 region: CASSHPEGTSGNNEQFF. CDR3 in DNA: TGTGCCAGCAGCCACCCCGAGGGGACTAGCGGGAACAATGAGCAGTTCTTC. The chain has TRBV4-2 and TRBJ2-1; 13 positions match TRBD2. CDR3 length: 17 residues. The ends lost 3 bases at V and 5 bases at J; junction bases unmatched: 7. Germline V lookup: CDR1 LGHNA, CDR2 YNFKEQ.

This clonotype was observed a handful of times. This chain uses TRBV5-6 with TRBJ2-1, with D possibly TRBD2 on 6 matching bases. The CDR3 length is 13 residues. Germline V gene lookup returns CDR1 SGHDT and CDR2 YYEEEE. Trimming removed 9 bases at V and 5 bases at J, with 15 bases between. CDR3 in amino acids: CAIIAVGDNEQFF. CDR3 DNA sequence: TGTGCCATAATAGCGGTTGGGGACAATGAGCAGTTCTTC. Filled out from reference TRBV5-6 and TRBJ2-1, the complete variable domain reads DAGVTQSPTHLIKTRGQQVTLRCSPKSGHDTVSWYQQALGQGPQFIFQYYEEEERQRGNFPDRFSGHQFPNYSSELNVNALLLGDSALYLCAIIAVGDNEQFFGPGTRLTVL.

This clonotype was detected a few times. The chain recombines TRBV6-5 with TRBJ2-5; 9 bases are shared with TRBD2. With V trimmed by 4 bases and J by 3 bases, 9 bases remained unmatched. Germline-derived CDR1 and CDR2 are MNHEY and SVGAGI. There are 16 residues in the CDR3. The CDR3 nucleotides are TGTGCCAGCAGTTTAGGCGGGGGGGCCTTGGAAGAGACCCAGTACTTC. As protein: CASSLGGGALEETQYF.